A selection of T cell receptor beta chains follows, all from one sample in a study of regulatory T cells in long-lasting Graves disease. In TCRdb, the multiplex PCR reads were re-called with MiXCR into one record per CDR3 protein. The data show 400,000 to 650,000 distinct CDR3 sequences, with roughly a sixth seen just once and 25% held by the top ten. The same data also went into a second study, on T cells in Graves' hyperthyroidism and ophthalmopathy.

The specimen comprised peripheral blood mononuclear cells (PBMCs), sampled at new diagnosis, from a patient treated with antithyroid drugs. These receptors all stem from a woman aged 35 to 59 with Graves disease. The CDR3 runs from the conserved cysteine through the conserved F or W. A D gene is named only where the DNA matches it firmly.

j_gene: TRBJ1-1; v_gene: TRBV5-5; d_gene: NA; CDR3aa: CASSPMAGSMNTEAFF
j_gene: TRBJ2-1; v_gene: TRBV18; d_gene: NA; CDR3aa: CASSPNRAETGFREFF
j_gene: TRBJ2-1; v_gene: TRBV5-5; d_gene: NA; CDR3aa: CASSTSGVTYNEQFF
j_gene: TRBJ2-7; v_gene: TRBV3-1; d_gene: TRBD2; CDR3aa: CASSPKLAGEQYF
j_gene: TRBJ1-2; v_gene: TRBV29-1; d_gene: NA; CDR3aa: CSVWQQAYGYTF
j_gene: TRBJ1-1; v_gene: TRBV6-2/TRBV6-3; d_gene: NA; CDR3aa: CASSSGTRRVAFF
j_gene: TRBJ1-6; v_gene: TRBV7-3; d_gene: NA; CDR3aa: CASSLTGPSYNSPLHF
j_gene: TRBJ1-5; v_gene: TRBV2; d_gene: TRBD1; CDR3aa: CASSERTAGGPQHF
j_gene: NA; v_gene: TRBV2; d_gene: TRBD2; CDR3aa: CASSESASGGPQTQYF
j_gene: TRBJ1-1; v_gene: TRBV5-1; d_gene: NA; CDR3aa: CASRRAENTEAFF
j_gene: TRBJ1-5; v_gene: TRBV18; d_gene: NA; CDR3aa: CASSPPGTPGRGPQHF
j_gene: TRBJ2-7; v_gene: TRBV4-1; d_gene: NA; CDR3aa: CASSQIEGYEQYF
j_gene: TRBJ1-5; v_gene: TRBV28; d_gene: TRBD1; CDR3aa: CASSSGGTNQPQHF
j_gene: TRBJ1-4; v_gene: TRBV12-3/TRBV12-4; d_gene: TRBD1; CDR3aa: CASRQGGGEKLFF
j_gene: TRBJ2-2; v_gene: TRBV5-1; d_gene: NA; CDR3aa: CASSNGPHTGELFF
j_gene: TRBJ1-1; v_gene: TRBV12-3/TRBV12-4; d_gene: NA; CDR3aa: CASSQGANTEAFF
j_gene: TRBJ1-6; v_gene: TRBV5-1; d_gene: TRBD1; CDR3aa: CASSETGDLNSPLHF
j_gene: TRBJ1-6; v_gene: TRBV6-1; d_gene: TRBD1; CDR3aa: CASSEDLGQGMGAPLHF